This T cell receptor beta chain originates from a study of blood T cell repertoires in COVID-19 (dated by TCRdb to the early 2020s). With regard to the full study: Collaborator samples came from the United States, Italy and Spain and covered acute and convalescent phases of COVID-19. The samples were drawn from the first 160 participants of the ongoing ImmuneRACE study and from more than 1,000 subjects provided by 6 global collaborators. The dataset comprised deeply sampled blood TCRbeta repertoires from subjects exposed to, actively infected with, or recovered from COVID-19. The sample metadata nearly always contained a de-identified subject ID, COVID-19 status, age in years and sex. The prospective study material was composed of cDNA or gDNA derived from T cells, B-cell-depleted T cells, or PBMCs. The repertoires were released in a freely available public database intended as a resource for research on the immune response to SARS-CoV-2. Where HLA class I and class II types were available, the types were taken from metadata supplied by the sample provider, not from assay-based typing. The research as a whole found: Clinical and demographic metadata were provided uncurated, with the amount varying by source and participant.

The collaborating institutions used their own protocols to collect whole blood in K2EDTA tubes. Collaborator samples were shipped for TCRbeta analysis as frozen whole blood, isolated PBMCs, or DNA extracted from either sample type. TCRbeta CDR3 regions were amplified from genomic DNA using the immunoSEQ Assay, a bias-controlled multiplex PCR. The authors' analysis ran thus. Nucleated cell counts per sample were estimated from amplification of reference gene primers within the assay. To quantify the absolute abundance of each unique TCRbeta CDR3 rearrangement, sequence reads were collapsed and filtered. For each sample, productive Simpson clonality was calculated as the square root of Simpson's diversity index across productive rearrangements. This is the immuneACCESS table as TCRdb keeps it, with only in-frame sequences that have V and J called. A part of the clones is gone; compared with another copy, unresolved V genes explain less than half, and the rest is unexplained. The V and J calls and the clone size are those of that table, but D and trimming were determined from the DNA. A total of under 250,000 clones appear in this sample, about 90% of them only once. The ten most abundant clones make up more than 0.95% of the sample.

As concerns this clone: The antigen it binds to is not known. Base qualities are missing; no much larger clone stands one base away.

Clipping removes 2 bases from V and 4 bases from J, with 8 as the unmatched junction base count. The germline V gene sets CDR1 to SGHVS and CDR2 to FQNEAQ. Including cysteine and phenylalanine, the CDR3 has 16 amino acids. Only the CDR3 DNA stays, 48 bases, in frame from base 1. What was sequenced was peripheral blood. The chain is encoded by TRBV7-8 joined to TRBJ2-1, with 7 bases matching TRBD2. The TCR was taken from a man in his thirties or forties with acute or convalescent COVID-19. The nucleotides read TGTGCCAGCAGCTTATTTCGGGGGGATGGGTACAATGAGCAGTTCTTC. It specifies CASSLFRGDGYNEQFF.